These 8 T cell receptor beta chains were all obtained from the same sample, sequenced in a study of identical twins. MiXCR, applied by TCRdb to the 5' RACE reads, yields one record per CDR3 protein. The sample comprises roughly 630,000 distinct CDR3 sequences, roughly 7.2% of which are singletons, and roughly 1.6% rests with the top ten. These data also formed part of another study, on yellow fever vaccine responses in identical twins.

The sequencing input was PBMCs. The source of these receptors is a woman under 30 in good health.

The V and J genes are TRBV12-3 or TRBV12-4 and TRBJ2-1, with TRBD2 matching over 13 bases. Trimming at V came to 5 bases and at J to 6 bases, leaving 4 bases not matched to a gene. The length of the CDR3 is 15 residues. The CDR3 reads CASSMGLAGLNEQFF. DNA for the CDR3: TGTGCCAGCAGTATGGGACTAGCGGGACTCAATGAGCAGTTCTTC.

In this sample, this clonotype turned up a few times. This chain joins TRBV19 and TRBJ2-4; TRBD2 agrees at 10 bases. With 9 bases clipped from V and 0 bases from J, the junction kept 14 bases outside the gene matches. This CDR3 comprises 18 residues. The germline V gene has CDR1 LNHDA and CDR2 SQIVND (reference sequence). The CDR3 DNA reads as TGTGCCAGACGCACCGGGACTAGCGCCCGGAAAGCCAAAAACATTCAGTACTTC. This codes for CARRTGTSARKAKNIQYF.

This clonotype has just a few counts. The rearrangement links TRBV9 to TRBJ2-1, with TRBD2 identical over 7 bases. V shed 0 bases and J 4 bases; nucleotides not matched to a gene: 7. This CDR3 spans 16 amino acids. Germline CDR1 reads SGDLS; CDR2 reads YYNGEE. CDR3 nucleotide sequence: TGTGCCAGCAGCGTAGGGCCGGCTAGCGGTTACAATGAGCAGTTCTTC. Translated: CASSVGPASGYNEQFF.

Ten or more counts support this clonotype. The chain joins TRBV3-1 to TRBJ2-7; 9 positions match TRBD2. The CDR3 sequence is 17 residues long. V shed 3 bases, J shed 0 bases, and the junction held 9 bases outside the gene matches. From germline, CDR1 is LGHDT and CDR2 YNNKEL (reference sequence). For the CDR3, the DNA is TGTGCCAGCAGCCAGTTTGGACTAGCGACCGGCTCCTACGAGCAGTACTTC. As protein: CASSQFGLATGSYEQYF.

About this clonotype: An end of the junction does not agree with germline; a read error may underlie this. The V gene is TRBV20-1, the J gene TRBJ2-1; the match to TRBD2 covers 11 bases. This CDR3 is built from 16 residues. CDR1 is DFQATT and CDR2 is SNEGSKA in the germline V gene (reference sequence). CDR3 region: CCARDLAGGSYNEQFF. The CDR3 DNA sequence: TGCTGTGCTAGAGATCTAGCGGGGGGATCCTACAATGAGCAGTTCTTC.

The DNA for the CDR3 is TGTGCCAGCAGTGTTGGGGGTTGGAGAGAAAAACTGTTTTTT. Amino acids: CASSVGGWREKLFF. The chain has TRBV6-1 and TRBJ1-4, with TRBD1 as a possible D gene (5 bases). Trimming pared 4 bases from V and 8 bases from J, leaving 14 bases between. The germline V gene encodes CDR1 MNHNS and CDR2 SASEGT. This CDR3 is 14 amino acids long.

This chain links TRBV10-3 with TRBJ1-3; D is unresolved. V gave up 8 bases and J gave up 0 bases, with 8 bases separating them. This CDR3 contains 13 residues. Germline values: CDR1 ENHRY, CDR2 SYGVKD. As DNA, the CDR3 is TGTGCCATCCAGCGGGACTCTGGAAACACCATATATTTT. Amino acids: CAIQRDSGNTIYF.

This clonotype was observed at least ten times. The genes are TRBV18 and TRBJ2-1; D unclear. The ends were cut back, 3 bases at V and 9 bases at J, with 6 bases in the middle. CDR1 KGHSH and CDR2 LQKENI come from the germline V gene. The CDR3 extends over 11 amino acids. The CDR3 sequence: CASSPHVEQFF. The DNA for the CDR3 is TGTGCCAGCTCACCGCACGTTGAGCAGTTCTTC. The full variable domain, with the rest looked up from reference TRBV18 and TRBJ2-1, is NAGVMQNPRHLVRRRGQEARLRCSPMKGHSHVYWYRQLPEEGLKFMVYLQKENIIDESGMPKERFSAEFPKEGPSILRIQQVVRGDSAAYFCASSPHVEQFFGPGTRLTVL.